This T cell receptor beta chain comes out of a study of T cell responses to AZD1222 COVID-19 vaccine (dated by TCRdb to about 2021). Background on the whole study: AZD1222 recipients with second doses at about 4 weeks or about 12 weeks were pooled, because spike-specific TCR depth and breadth did not differ between schedules. A total of under 250 trial participants underwent TCR sequencing, of whom 207 had received two doses of AZD1222 and roughly 26 had received two doses of the MenACWY control vaccine. Trial participants were enrolled by age into 18-55, 56-69 and 70-plus year subgroups, with approximately 150, 28 and 58 TCR-sequenced participants respectively.

This clone came up once. Its binding antigen is unknown. Base qualities were left out, and no much larger clone turns up one base away. The CDR3 regions of human TCRbeta chains were analyzed by immunosequencing. In the authors' own workflow: TCRs in the repertoires were compared against a reference library of SARS-CoV-2-specific TCRs that had been generated with the MIRA antigen-specificity platform. Breadth meant the fraction of unique TCRs that were SARS-CoV-2-associated, whereas depth meant the fraction of total T cells that were SARS-CoV-2-associated. Using the MIRA data, each spike-specific TCR was assigned both to the spike region to which the TCR was reactive and to a CD4 or CD8 class. Log10-transformed breadth and depth values were compared by one-way ANOVA with Sidak's multiple comparisons tests. The source is immuneACCESS, and TCRdb retained only in-frame sequences with V and J called. Part of the clones is not carried over; for the studies checked, unresolved V genes explain less than half of this, and the remainder is unexplained. D and trimming were read from the DNA, whereas the V and J calls and clone size are those reported in that table. A total of about 100,000 clones appear in this sample, 90% of them only once. 1.3% of the sample comes from the top ten.

Taken with the paper, the label for time point translates to: baseline before first vaccination. Vaccinee samples came from UK trials COV001 and COV002, including a single-blind randomized controlled phase 2/3 trial of AZD1222 (ChAdOx1 nCoV-19) in healthy adults. For TCRbeta chain sequencing, PBMC samples from trial participants were taken at day 0 and at day 28 after the second dose. Including cysteine and phenylalanine, the CDR3 has 14 amino acids. Left in the record is the CDR3 DNA by itself, 42 bases read in frame from the first base. Compared with germline, V lacks 7 bases and J lacks 0 bases; bases without a gene match: 2. CDR1 and CDR2, per the germline V gene, are SGHAT and FQNNGV. General conclusions and limits of the study: Reportedly, close to half of the unique spike-specific TCRs recognized epitopes lying outside the regions that are mutated in the B.1.351 and B.1.1.7 variants. In the small 56-69-year group, the increase in depth fell short of significance, most likely because of low power. No day 14 peak-response samples were available, so repertoires were characterized only after the peak T cell response. Only six AZD1222 recipients were SARS-CoV-2 seropositive at baseline, limiting conclusions about previously exposed vaccinees. Vaccine-associated CD4 TCRs spanned the whole spike protein, with dominant responses in regions 160-218 and 743-854. Participants were mostly white British, with more females than males. The authors suggested clonal diversity may have been underestimated. After two AZD1222 doses, both the breadth and the depth of spike-specific TCRs were significantly higher than at day 0 and than in MenACWY recipients.

The material sequenced was peripheral blood, taken on day 0 of AZD1222 vaccination. The V and J genes are TRBV11-2 and TRBJ2-3; 9 bases in the middle match TRBD2. The clonotype was recovered from an adult in good health. The bases read TGTGCCAGCACTACTAGCGGGAGCACAGATACGCAGTATTTT. It encodes CASTTSGSTDTQYF.